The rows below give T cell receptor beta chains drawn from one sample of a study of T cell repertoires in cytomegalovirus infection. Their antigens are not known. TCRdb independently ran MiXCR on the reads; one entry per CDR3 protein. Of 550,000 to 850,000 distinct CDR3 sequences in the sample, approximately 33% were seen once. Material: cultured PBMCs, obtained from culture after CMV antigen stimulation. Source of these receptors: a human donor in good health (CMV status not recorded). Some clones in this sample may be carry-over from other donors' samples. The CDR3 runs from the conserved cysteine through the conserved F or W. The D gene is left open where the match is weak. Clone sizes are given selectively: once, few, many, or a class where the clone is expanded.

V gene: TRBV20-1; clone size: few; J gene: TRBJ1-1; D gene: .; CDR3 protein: CSAAIDRNTEAFF; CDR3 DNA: TGCAGTGCTGCGATAGACAGGAACACTGAAGCTTTCTTT
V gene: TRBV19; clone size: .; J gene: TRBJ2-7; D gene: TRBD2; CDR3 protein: CASSTYTSGSSYEQYF; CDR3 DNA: TGTGCCAGTAGTACCTACACTAGCGGCAGCTCCTACGAGCAGTACTTC
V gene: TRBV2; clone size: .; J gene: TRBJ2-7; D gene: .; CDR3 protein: CAQYEQYF; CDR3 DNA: TGTGCCCAATACGAGCAGTACTTC
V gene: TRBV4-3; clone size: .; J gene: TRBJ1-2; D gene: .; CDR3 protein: CASSRAWGANYGYTF; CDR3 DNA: TGCGCCAGCAGCCGAGCGTGGGGGGCCAACTATGGCTACACCTTC
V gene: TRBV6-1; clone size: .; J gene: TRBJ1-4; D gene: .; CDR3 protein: CASSRGRGTATNEKLFF; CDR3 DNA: TGTGCCAGCAGCCGGGGGAGGGGGACCGCAACTAATGAAAAACTGTTTTTT
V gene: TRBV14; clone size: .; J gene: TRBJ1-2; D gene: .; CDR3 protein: CARPLGIHTF; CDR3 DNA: TGTGCCAGACCCTTGGGGATCCACACCTTC
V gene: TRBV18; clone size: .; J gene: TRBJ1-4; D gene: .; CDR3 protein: CASSPRAREKLFF; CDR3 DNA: TGTGCCAGCTCACCACGGGCCAGGGAAAAACTGTTTTTT
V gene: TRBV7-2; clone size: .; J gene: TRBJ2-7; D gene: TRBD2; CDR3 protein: CASSLVAGVSEQYF; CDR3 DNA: TGTGCCAGCAGCTTAGTTGCGGGAGTGAGCGAGCAGTACTTC
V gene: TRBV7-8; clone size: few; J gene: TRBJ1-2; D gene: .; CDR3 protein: CASSLDAGNYGYTF; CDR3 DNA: TGTGCCAGCAGCTTAGATGCAGGGAACTATGGCTACACCTTC
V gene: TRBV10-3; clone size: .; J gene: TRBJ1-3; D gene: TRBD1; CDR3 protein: CAISETLTGVGFSGNTIYF; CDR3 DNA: TGTGCCATCAGTGAGACCCTGACAGGGGTGGGATTCTCTGGAAACACCATATATTTT
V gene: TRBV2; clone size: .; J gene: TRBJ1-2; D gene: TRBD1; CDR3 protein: CAGRDRAYGYTF; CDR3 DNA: TGTGCCGGCCGGGACAGGGCCTATGGCTACACCTTC
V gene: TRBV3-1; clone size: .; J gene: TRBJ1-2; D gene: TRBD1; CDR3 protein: CASSPTGTHGYTF; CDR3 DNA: TGTGCCAGCAGCCCGACAGGGACCCATGGCTACACCTTC
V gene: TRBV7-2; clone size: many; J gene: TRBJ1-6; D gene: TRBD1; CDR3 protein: CASSPRTGTGSPLHF; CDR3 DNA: TGTGCCAGCAGCCCGCGAACAGGGACAGGCTCACCCCTCCACTTT
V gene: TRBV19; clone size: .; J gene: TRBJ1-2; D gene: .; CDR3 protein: CASRPGGLNYGYTF; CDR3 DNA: TGTGCCAGTAGGCCGGGGGGACTGAACTATGGCTACACCTTC
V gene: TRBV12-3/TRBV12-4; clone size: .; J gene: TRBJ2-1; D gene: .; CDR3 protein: CASSLLPSYNEQFF; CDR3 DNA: TGTGCCAGCAGTTTACTACCCTCCTACAATGAGCAGTTCTTC
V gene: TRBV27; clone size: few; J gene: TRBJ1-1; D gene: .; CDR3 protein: CASSSRPGAWVDTEAFF; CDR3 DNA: TGTGCCAGCAGTTCTCGACCGGGGGCATGGGTGGACACTGAAGCTTTCTTT
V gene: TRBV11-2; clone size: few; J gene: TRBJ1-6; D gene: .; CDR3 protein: CASSLRDSYSPLHF; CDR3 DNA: TGTGCCAGCAGCCTACGGGACTCCTATTCACCCCTCCACTTT
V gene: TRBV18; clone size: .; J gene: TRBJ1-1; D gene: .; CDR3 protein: CASSSNWGGGLNTEAFF; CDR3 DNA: TGTGCCAGCTCATCGAATTGGGGAGGCGGGCTGAACACTGAAGCTTTCTTT
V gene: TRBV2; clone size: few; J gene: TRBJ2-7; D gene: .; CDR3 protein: CASSPWYEQYF; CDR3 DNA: TGTGCCAGCAGTCCTTGGTACGAGCAGTACTTC
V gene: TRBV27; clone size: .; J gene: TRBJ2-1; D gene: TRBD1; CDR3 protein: CASRTTGFNDEQFF; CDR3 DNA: TGTGCCAGCAGAACGACAGGGTTTAACGATGAGCAGTTCTTC
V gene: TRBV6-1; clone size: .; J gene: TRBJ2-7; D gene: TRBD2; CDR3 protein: CARVVRDYTYEQYF; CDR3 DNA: TGTGCCCGGGTAGTCAGGGACTACACCTACGAGCAGTACTTC
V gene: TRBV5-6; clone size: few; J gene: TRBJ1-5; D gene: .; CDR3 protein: CASSFSGPYSDQPQHF; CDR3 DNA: TGTGCCAGCAGCTTTTCAGGACCCTATAGTGATCAGCCCCAGCATTTT
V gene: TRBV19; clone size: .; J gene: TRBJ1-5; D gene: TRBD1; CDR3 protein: CATGGYFGTGGNQPQHF; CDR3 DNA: TGTGCCACTGGGGGATATTTCGGGACAGGGGGCAATCAGCCCCAGCATTTT
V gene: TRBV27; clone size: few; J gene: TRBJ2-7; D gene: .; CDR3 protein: CASSPNGPYYEQYF; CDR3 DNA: TGTGCCAGCAGTCCCAACGGACCCTACTACGAGCAGTACTTC
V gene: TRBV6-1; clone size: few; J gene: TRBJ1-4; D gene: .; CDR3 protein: CASSSLSPRGKLFF; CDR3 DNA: TGTGCCAGCAGTTCCCTCTCGCCCCGCGGAAAACTGTTTTTT
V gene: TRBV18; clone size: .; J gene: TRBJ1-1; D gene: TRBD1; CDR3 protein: CASSRTGTGSNTEAFF; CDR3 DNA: TGTGCCAGCTCACGAACCGGGACAGGGAGTAACACTGAAGCTTTCTTT
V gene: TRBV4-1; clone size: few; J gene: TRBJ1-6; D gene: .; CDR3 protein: CASSQEPQGLVGNSPLHF; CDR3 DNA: TGCGCCAGCAGCCAAGAGCCTCAGGGTCTTGTCGGGAATTCACCCCTCCACTTT
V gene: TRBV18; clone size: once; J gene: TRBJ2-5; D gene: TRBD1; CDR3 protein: CASSRTGDKETQYF; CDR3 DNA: TGTGCCAGCTCACGGACAGGGGATAAAGAGACCCAGTACTTC
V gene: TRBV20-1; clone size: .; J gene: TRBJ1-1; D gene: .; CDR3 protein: CSATRGSEAFF; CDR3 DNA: TGCAGTGCTACCAGGGGTTCTGAAGCTTTCTTT
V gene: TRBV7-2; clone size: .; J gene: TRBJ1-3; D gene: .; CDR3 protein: CASSPGTGENTIYF; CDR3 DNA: TGTGCCAGCAGCCCGGGGACCGGAGAGAACACCATATATTTT
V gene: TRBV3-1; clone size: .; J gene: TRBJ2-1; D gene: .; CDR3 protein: CASSWALGEQFF; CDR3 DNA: TGTGCCAGCAGCTGGGCGTTGGGTGAGCAGTTCTTC
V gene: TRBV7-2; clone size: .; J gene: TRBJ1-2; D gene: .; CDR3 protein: CASSLEGLRGGYTF; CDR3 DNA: TGTGCCAGCAGCTTAGAGGGCCTAAGGGGAGGCTACACCTTC
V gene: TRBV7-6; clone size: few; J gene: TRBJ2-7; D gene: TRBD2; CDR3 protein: CASSLGVAGGAYEQYF; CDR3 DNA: TGTGCCAGCAGCTTAGGGGTAGCGGGTGGCGCCTACGAGCAGTACTTC
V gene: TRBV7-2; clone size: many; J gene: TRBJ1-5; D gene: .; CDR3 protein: CASSLFGVQPQHF; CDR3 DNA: TGTGCCAGCAGCCTCTTTGGGGTGCAGCCCCAGCATTTT
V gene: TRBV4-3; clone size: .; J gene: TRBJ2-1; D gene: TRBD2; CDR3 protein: CASSRGLAGDVYNEQFF; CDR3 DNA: TGCGCCAGCAGCCGAGGACTAGCGGGAGATGTATACAATGAGCAGTTCTTC
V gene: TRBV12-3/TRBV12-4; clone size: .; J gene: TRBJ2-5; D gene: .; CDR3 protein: CASCNRAFETQYF; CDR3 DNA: TGTGCCAGCTGCAACAGGGCTTTCGAGACCCAGTACTTC
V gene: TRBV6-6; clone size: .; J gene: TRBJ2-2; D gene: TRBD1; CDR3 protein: CASSPQGAPGELFF; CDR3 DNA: TGTGCCAGCAGCCCCCAGGGGGCTCCCGGGGAGCTGTTTTTT
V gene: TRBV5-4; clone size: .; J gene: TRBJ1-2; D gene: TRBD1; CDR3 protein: CASSLYLAAGGGYGYTF; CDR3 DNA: TGTGCCAGCAGCTTGTATCTTGCGGCAGGGGGCGGCTATGGCTACACCTTC
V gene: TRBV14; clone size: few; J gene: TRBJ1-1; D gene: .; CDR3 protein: CASSQGRESTEAFF; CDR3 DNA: TGTGCCAGCAGCCAAGGGCGGGAAAGCACTGAAGCTTTCTTT